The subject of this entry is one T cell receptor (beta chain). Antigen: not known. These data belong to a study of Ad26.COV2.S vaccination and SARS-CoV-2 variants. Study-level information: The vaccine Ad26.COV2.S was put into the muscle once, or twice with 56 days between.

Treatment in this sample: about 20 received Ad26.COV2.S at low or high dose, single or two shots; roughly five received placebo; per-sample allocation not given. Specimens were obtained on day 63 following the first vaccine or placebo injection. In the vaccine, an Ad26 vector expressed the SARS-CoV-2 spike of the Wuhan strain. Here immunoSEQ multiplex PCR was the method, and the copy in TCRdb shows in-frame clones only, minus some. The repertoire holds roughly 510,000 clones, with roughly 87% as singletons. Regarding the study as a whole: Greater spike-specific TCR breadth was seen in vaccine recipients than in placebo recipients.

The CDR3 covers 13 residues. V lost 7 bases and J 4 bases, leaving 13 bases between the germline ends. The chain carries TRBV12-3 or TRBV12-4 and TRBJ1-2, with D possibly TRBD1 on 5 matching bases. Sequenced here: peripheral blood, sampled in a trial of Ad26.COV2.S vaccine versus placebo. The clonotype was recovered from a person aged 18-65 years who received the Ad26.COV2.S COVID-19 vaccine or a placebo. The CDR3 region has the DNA TGTGCCAGCACCCCGACAGCTTTCTATGGCTACACCTTC. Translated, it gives CASTPTAFYGYTF.